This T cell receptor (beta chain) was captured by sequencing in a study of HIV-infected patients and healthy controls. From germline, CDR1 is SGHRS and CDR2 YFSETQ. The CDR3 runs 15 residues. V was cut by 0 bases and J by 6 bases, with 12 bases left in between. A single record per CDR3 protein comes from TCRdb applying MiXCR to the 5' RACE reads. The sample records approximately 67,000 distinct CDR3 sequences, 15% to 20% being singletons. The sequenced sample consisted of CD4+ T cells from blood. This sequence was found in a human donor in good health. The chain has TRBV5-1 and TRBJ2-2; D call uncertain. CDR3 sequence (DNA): TGCGCCAGCAGCTTGGCAGGCGATAGGGCCGGGGAGCTGTTTTTT. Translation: CASSLAGDRAGELFF.